The 26 T cell receptor beta chains below all came from one sample that was sequenced in a study of T cell responses to AZD1222 COVID-19 vaccine. This table comes from immunoSEQ multiplex PCR, and its TCRdb copy is limited to in-frame clones, with some not included. The repertoire has 100,000 to 150,000 clones, about nine tenths of them found once; the top ten carry approximately 20%. The specimen was peripheral blood, collected on day 0 of AZD1222 vaccination. Receptor source: an adult in good health.

This chain links TRBV7-9 with TRBJ1-4; no clear D. CDR1 SEHNR and CDR2 FQNEAQ come from the germline V gene (reference sequence). The ends were cut back, 2 bases at V and 8 bases at J, with 6 bases in the middle. CDR3 length: 12 amino acids. The CDR3 coding sequence is TGTGCCAGCAGCTTAATATACGAAAAACTGTTTTTT. Translation: CASSLIYEKLFF. Complete variable domain (other parts from reference TRBV7-9 and TRBJ1-4): DTGVSQNPRHKITKRGQNVTFRCDPISEHNRLYWYRQTLGQGPEFLTYFQNEAQLEKSRLLSDRFSAERPKGSFSTLEIQRTEQGDSAMYLCASSLIYEKLFFGSGTQLSVL.

The rearrangement links TRBV28 to TRBJ2-1, with D possibly TRBD2 on 6 matching bases. Germline assignment: CDR1 MDHEN and CDR2 SYDVKM. The V end was cut by 2 bases, the J end by 7 bases, with 18 bases between. The CDR3 runs 16 residues. The CDR3 coding sequence is TGTGCCAGCAGTTTACTAGCTGAGGCACGGGGGAATGAGCAGTTCTTC. Amino acid sequence: CASSLLAEARGNEQFF.

The chain carries TRBV6-2 or TRBV6-3 and TRBJ2-7, with D possibly being TRBD1 (5 bases). CDR1 and CDR2 from the germline V gene are MNHEY and SVGEGT. The CDR3 runs 14 residues. V was shortened by 2 bases and J by 3 bases, with 11 bases between the two germline ends. This CDR3 is CASSYAGPGYEQYF. The CDR3 DNA reads TGTGCCAGCAGTTACGCAGGGCCGGGCTACGAGCAGTACTTC.

The chain links TRBV9 to TRBJ2-1; TRBD2 agrees at 7 bases. This CDR3 comprises 15 residues. CDR1 is SGDLS, CDR2 YYNGEE, per germline. The ends lost 0 bases at V and 6 bases at J; junction bases unmatched: 6. CDR3 nucleotide sequence: TGTGCCAGCAGCGTAGACGGGGGGAACTTCAATGAGCAGTTCTTC. It codes for CASSVDGGNFNEQFF.

V and J are TRBV4-1 and TRBJ1-5; no reliable D call. CDR3 length equals 16 residues. CDR1 and CDR2 from the germline V gene are MGHRA and YSYEKL. V shed 4 bases and J shed 0 bases, with 13 bases lying between them. The CDR3 protein is CASSRSGDPSNQPQHF. The CDR3 DNA sequence: TGCGCCAGCAGCCGATCAGGCGATCCTAGCAATCAGCCCCAGCATTTT.

The chain carries TRBV11-2 and TRBJ2-5, with unresolved D. Per germline, CDR1 SGHAT and CDR2 FQNNGV. There are 11 residues in the CDR3. V lost 0 bases and J 8 bases, leaving 4 bases between the germline ends. The CDR3 nucleotides read TGTGCCAGCAGCTTAGAAGGAACCCAGTACTTC. Translated, it gives CASSLEGTQYF.

J is TRBJ2-2 and V is TRBV6-1; D call uncertain. CDR1 MNHNS and CDR2 SASEGT come from the germline V gene. V lost 3 bases, J lost 5 bases, and 1 base lay in between. The CDR3 runs 11 residues. The CDR3, as DNA: TGTGCCAGCAGTGAGACCGGGGAGCTGTTTTTT. This codes for CASSETGELFF.

This clone was counted a single time. This chain connects TRBV2 to TRBJ1-6; possibly TRBD1 for D (5 bases). V lost 6 bases and J 7 bases, leaving 16 bases between the germline ends. The CDR3 contains 15 residues. Germline CDR1 reads SNHLY; CDR2 reads FYNNEI. The CDR3 sequence is CASREQGLGNSPLHF. In DNA form, the CDR3 reads TGTGCCAGCAGAGAGCAGGGTTTGGGCAATTCACCCCTCCACTTT.

The rearrangement uses TRBV3-1 (or the pseudogene TRBV3-2) and TRBJ1-1; the match to TRBD1 covers 9 bases. This CDR3 has 13 amino acids. V dropped 2 bases and J dropped 9; count of bases not matched to a gene: 4. The germline CDR1 and CDR2 sequences are LGHDT and YNNKEL (reference sequence). The CDR3 loop reads CASSQLGQGQAFF. CDR3 coding DNA: TGTGCCAGCAGCCAACTCGGACAGGGGCAAGCTTTCTTT.

This clone was detected only a few times. The chain uses TRBV6-2 or TRBV6-3 and TRBJ1-1, with 8 bases aligning to TRBD1. Germline CDR1 and CDR2: MNHEY and SVGEGT. The junction had 13 bases not matched to a gene; V was cut back by 6 bases and J by 10 bases. The CDR3 has 14 residues. The CDR3 protein is CASSSFGTGRGAFF. DNA of the CDR3: TGTGCCAGCAGCAGTTTTGGGACAGGTAGGGGAGCTTTCTTT.

The V call is TRBV10-3, the J call TRBJ1-1; the match to TRBD1 covers 10 bases. Germline-derived CDR1 and CDR2 are ENHRY and SYGVKD. This CDR3 is built from 14 residues. The V gene end was trimmed by 7 bases and the J gene end by 4 bases; junction bases not matched to a gene: 6. The CDR3 coding sequence is TGTGCCATCAACCGACAGGGGGCGGGCACTGAAGCTTTCTTT. Amino acids: CAINRQGAGTEAFF.

The chain carries TRBV12-3 or TRBV12-4 and TRBJ1-5; perhaps TRBD1 as D (5 bases). With 1 base removed from V and 9 bases from J, the gap between germline ends came to 10 bases. The CDR3 totals 13 residues. The CDR3 region has the DNA TGTGCCAGCAGTTTAGACGTGGGACTGCCCCAGCATTTT. Protein: CASSLDVGLPQHF.

This sequence joins TRBV28 and TRBJ1-3; D is perhaps TRBD1 (6 bases). Germline V gives CDR1 MDHEN, CDR2 SYDVKM. This CDR3 comprises 12 residues. Trimming stripped 7 bases from V and 4 bases from J, with 8 bases between. CDR3 sequence: CASTGQGNTIYF. As DNA, the CDR3 is TGTGCCAGCACCGGACAGGGAAACACCATATATTTT.

The chain uses TRBV5-4 and TRBJ1-4; no definite D call. CDR3 length: 15 residues. Germline V gene sequence: CDR1 SGHNT, CDR2 YYREEE (reference sequence). Trimming pared 3 bases from V and 0 bases from J, leaving 9 bases between. CDR3 coding DNA: TGTGCCAGCAGCTCCGGACTTGCAACTAATGAAAAACTGTTTTTT. This sequence encodes CASSSGLATNEKLFF.

The chain links TRBV2 to TRBJ2-7; TRBD1 agrees at 10 bases. The germline V gene has CDR1 SNHLY and CDR2 FYNNEI. CDR3 size: 16 residues. Germline trimming cut 6 bases from V and 0 bases from J; bases unmatched to any gene: 8. CDR3 nucleotide sequence: TGTGCCAGCAGACCGACAGGGGGCTCCAGCTCCTACGAGCAGTACTTC. It codes for CASRPTGGSSSYEQYF.

In nucleotides, the CDR3 is TGTGCCAGCAGCTTAGTCTCCCAGGGGCCATATGGCTACACCTTC. Translated: CASSLVSQGPYGYTF. The rearrangement links TRBV11-2 to TRBJ1-2; possible D gene TRBD1, 6 bases. Looked up from germline, CDR1 is SGHAT and CDR2 is FQNNGV. This CDR3 comprises 15 residues. V lost 1 base, J lost 5 bases, and 14 bases lay in between. The full variable domain, completed using reference TRBV11-2 and TRBJ1-2, is EAGVAQSPRYKIIEKRQSVAFWCNPISGHATLYWYQQILGQGPKLLIQFQNNGVVDDSQLPKDRFSAERLKGVDSTLKIQPAKLEDSAVYLCASSLVSQGPYGYTFGSGTRLTVV.

This clone was picked up a small number of times. The rearrangement uses TRBV28 and TRBJ2-7; D is ambiguous. With 7 bases removed from V and 1 base from J, the gap between germline ends came to 11 bases. Germline V lookup: CDR1 MDHEN, CDR2 SYDVKM. This CDR3 region has 13 residues. The CDR3 DNA reads TGTGCCAGCACTCCGCCGGCTTCCTACGAGCAGTACTTC. Its protein product is CASTPPASYEQYF.

The rearrangement uses TRBV5-8 and TRBJ2-3, with D possibly TRBD2 on 7 matching bases. Germline V gives CDR1 SGHTS, CDR2 YDEGEE. CDR3 length: 15 residues. Trimming removed 5 bases from V and 3 bases from J, with 16 bases in between. The CDR3 nucleotides are TGTGCCAGCAGTTCCCTCGGGGGGCAAACAGATACGCAGTATTTT. Its protein is CASSSLGGQTDTQYF.

This clone was detected once. CDR3: CASRARVRNSPLHF. For the CDR3, the DNA is TGTGCCAGTAGGGCCAGGGTCCGGAATTCACCCCTCCACTTT. This chain joins TRBV19 and TRBJ1-6; D might be TRBD1 (5 bases). The CDR3 is 14 residues long. The V gene lost 6 bases and the J gene lost 7 bases, with 13 bases spanning the gap. The germline V gene has CDR1 LNHDA and CDR2 SQIVND (reference sequence).

CDR3 region: CASSPRGVTEQPQHF. DNA for the CDR3: TGTGCCAGCAGCCCCAGGGGGGTAACGGAACAGCCCCAGCATTTT. This chain connects TRBV28 to TRBJ1-5; 7 nucleotides line up with TRBD1. The CDR3 length is 15 residues. V shed 6 bases, J shed 7 bases, and the junction held 12 bases outside the gene matches. Germline CDR1 reads MDHEN; CDR2 reads SYDVKM.

V gene TRBV18 combines with J gene TRBJ2-2; D perhaps matches TRBD1 (6 bases). The V gene lost 4 bases and the J gene lost 4 bases, with 13 bases spanning the gap. The CDR3 has 15 amino acids. Per germline, CDR1 KGHSH and CDR2 LQKENI. CDR3 protein: CASSRNREFTGELFF. The CDR3 DNA reads TGTGCCAGCTCACGTAACAGGGAATTCACCGGGGAGCTGTTTTTT.

The chain employs TRBV7-2 and TRBJ2-3; D may match TRBD1 or TRBD2 (5 bases each). Deletions cut 3 bases from V and 2 bases from J, with 9 bases between. The CDR3 loop spans 14 amino acids. Germline lookup yields CDR1 SGHTA and CDR2 FQGNSA. Here the CDR3 DNA reads TGTGCCAGCAGCTTGTCGGGGACCACAGATACGCAGTATTTT. Encoded protein: CASSLSGTTDTQYF. Supplemented by reference TRBV7-2 and TRBJ2-3, the full variable domain reads GAGVSQSPSNKVTEKGKDVELRCDPISGHTALYWYRQSLGQGLEFLIYFQGNSAPDKSGLPSDRFSAERTGGSVSTLTIQRTQQEDSAVYLCASSLSGTTDTQYFGPGTRLTVL.

The chain couples TRBV19 to TRBJ2-7; D not certain. V lost 4 bases and J lost 6, with 16 bases in between. The germline V gene encodes CDR1 LNHDA and CDR2 SQIVND (reference sequence). The CDR3 is 14 residues long. CDR3 region: CASSTSPRTGEQYF. CDR3 nucleotides: TGTGCCAGTAGTACCTCTCCGAGGACCGGCGAGCAGTACTTC.

The CDR3 DNA follows: TGTGCCAGCAGCCCAGATGGGGGGACAGGGGACGACGAGCAGTACTTC. This translates into CASSPDGGTGDDEQYF. This chain uses TRBV3-1 (or the pseudogene TRBV3-2) with TRBJ2-7; TRBD1 aligns across 10 bases. The junction had 11 bases not matched to a gene; V was cut back by 4 bases and J by 5 bases. Germline V gene data show CDR1 as LGHDT and CDR2 as YNNKEL (reference sequence). The CDR3 sequence is 16 residues long.

This chain links TRBV15 with TRBJ1-2, with D unresolved. V was shortened by 4 bases and J by 3 bases, with 6 bases between the two germline ends. The CDR3 consists of 12 residues. Germline V CDR1 and CDR2: LNHNV, YYDKDF (reference sequence). This chain's CDR3 is CATSKDDYGYTF. CDR3 in DNA: TGTGCCACCAGCAAGGATGACTATGGCTACACCTTC.

The V call is TRBV7-2, the J call TRBJ1-6, with D unresolved. CDR1 and CDR2 from the germline V gene are SGHTA and FQGNSA. The CDR3 totals 15 residues. With 3 bases removed from V and 5 bases from J, the gap between germline ends came to 11 bases. Here the CDR3 reads CASSLLDADNSPLHF. The DNA of the CDR3 is TGTGCCAGCAGCTTGCTCGATGCAGATAATTCACCCCTCCACTTT. Drawing the rest from reference TRBV7-2 and TRBJ1-6, the complete variable domain is GAGVSQSPSNKVTEKGKDVELRCDPISGHTALYWYRQSLGQGLEFLIYFQGNSAPDKSGLPSDRFSAERTGGSVSTLTIQRTQQEDSAVYLCASSLLDADNSPLHFGNGTRLTVT.